This T cell receptor beta chain emerged from a study of response to subunit inactivated influenza vaccine. General study points: Only a handful of new T cells, the authors suggested, are recruited with each seasonal influenza vaccination.

Each CDR3 protein gets one entry after TCRdb re-called the RT-PCR reads with MiXCR. This sample yields 280,000 or so distinct CDR3 sequences, of which just over 20% are seen a single time; about 10% belongs to the top ten. The CDR3 loop spans 15 amino acids. From germline, CDR1 is SEHNR and CDR2 FQNEAQ (reference sequence). Trimming shortened V by 5 bases and J by 0 bases, and 10 bases separated the two germline ends. This clonotype has just a few counts. Its antigen is unknown. This chain joins TRBV7-9 and TRBJ1-4; D unclear. The origin of this receptor is a man aged 45 to 70 who received an inactivated influenza vaccine. The sequencing here drew on PBMCs from blood, taken less than 22 months after vaccination. CDR3 DNA: TGTGCCAGCAGCCACAGCGTTGCAACTAATGAAAAACTGTTTTTT. Translation gives CASSHSVATNEKLFF.